This TCR beta chain emerged from a study of T cells after yellow fever vaccination. Study-wide results and caveats: Abundant contaminating clonotypes from the bulk population could appear in FACS-sorted repertoires. Sorted memory subsets on day 0 showed almost all vaccine-responding clonotypes to be undetectable.

Germline CDR1 and CDR2: DFQATT and SNEGSKA (reference sequence). V was cut by 3 bases and J by 5 bases, with 10 bases left in between. The CDR3 length is 12 residues. The sample holds a few counts of this clonotype. TCRdb reprocessed the 5' RACE reads with MiXCR, giving one entry per CDR3 protein. The repertoire includes about 53,000 distinct CDR3 sequences, 5.5% to 6% of them detected once, and roughly 31% sits in the top ten. Sequenced here: PBMCs, either bulk or a sorted T-cell subset (CD4+, CD8+, memory, or dextramer-sorted; not recorded which), sampled on the day of the yellow fever booster vaccination. This clonotype originated in a man aged 18 to 29 who received the YFV17D yellow fever vaccine. The rearrangement links TRBV20-1 to TRBJ2-5; no clear D. The CDR3 DNA reads as TGCAGTGCTAGTCGTGGTCAGGAGACCCAGTACTTC. It specifies CSASRGQETQYF.